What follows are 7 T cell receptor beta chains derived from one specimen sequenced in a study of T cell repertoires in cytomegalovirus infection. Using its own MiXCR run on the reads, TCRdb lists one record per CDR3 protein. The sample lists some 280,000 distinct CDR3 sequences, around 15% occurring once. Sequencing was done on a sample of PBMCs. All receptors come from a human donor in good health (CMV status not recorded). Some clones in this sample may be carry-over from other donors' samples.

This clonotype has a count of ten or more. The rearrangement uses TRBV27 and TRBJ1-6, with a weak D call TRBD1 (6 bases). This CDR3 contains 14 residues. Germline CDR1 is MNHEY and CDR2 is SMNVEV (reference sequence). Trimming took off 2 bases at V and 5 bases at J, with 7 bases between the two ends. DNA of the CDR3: TGTGCCAGCAGTTTACAGGGGAATAATTCACCCCTCCACTTT. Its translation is CASSLQGNNSPLHF.

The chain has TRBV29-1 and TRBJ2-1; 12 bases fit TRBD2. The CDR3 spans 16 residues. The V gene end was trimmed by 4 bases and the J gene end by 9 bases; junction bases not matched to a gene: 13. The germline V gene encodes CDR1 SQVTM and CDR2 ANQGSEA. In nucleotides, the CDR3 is TGCAGCGTTGGGCTGACTAGCGGGAGTTTAAATCTTGAGCAGTTCTTC. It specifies CSVGLTSGSLNLEQFF.

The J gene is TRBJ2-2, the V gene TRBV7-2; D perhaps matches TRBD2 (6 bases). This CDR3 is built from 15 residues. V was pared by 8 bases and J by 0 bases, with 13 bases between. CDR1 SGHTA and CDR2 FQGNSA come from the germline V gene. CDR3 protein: CASRGGTPNTGELFF. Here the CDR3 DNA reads TGTGCCAGCCGTGGCGGGACCCCGAACACCGGGGAGCTGTTTTTT.

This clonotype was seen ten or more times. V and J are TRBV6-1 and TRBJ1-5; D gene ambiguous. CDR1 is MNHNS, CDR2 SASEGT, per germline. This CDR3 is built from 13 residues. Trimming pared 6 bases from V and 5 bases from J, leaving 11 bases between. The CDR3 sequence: CASRRGTDQPQHF. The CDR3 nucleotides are TGTGCCAGCAGACGGGGTACCGATCAGCCCCAGCATTTT.

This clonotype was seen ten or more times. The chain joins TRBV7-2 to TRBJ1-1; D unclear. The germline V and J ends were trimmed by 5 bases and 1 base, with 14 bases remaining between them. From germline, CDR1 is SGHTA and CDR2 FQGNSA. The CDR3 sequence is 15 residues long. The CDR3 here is CASSPRWRENTEAFF. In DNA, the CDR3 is TGTGCCAGCAGCCCCCGGTGGAGGGAGAACACTGAAGCTTTCTTT. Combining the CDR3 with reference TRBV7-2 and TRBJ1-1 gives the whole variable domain GAGVSQSPSNKVTEKGKDVELRCDPISGHTALYWYRQSLGQGLEFLIYFQGNSAPDKSGLPSDRFSAERTGGSVSTLTIQRTQQEDSAVYLCASSPRWRENTEAFFGQGTRLTVV.

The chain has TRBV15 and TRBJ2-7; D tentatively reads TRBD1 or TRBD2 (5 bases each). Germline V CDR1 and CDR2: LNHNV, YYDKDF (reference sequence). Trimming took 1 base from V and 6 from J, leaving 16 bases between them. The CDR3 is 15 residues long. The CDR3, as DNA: TGTGCCACCAGCAGAGGGTCGTGGGGGTCGATCGAGCAGTACTTC. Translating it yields CATSRGSWGSIEQYF.

The CDR3, as DNA: TGCAGCCTCGAGGGGGGAATCTCTGGCTACACCTTC. Its translation is CSLEGGISGYTF. V gene TRBV29-1 combines with J gene TRBJ1-2, with a possible D match to TRBD1 (6 bases). The CDR3 has 12 residues. V lost 8 bases and J 7 bases, leaving 17 bases between the germline ends. Germline CDR1 and CDR2: SQVTM and ANQGSEA.